These 27 T cell receptor beta chains originate from one sample sequenced in a study of identical twins. TCRdb passed the 5' RACE reads through MiXCR, listing each CDR3 protein once. The data contain approximately 670,000 distinct CDR3 sequences, 6.1% of them singletons. Sequenced material: naive T cells sorted from blood. These receptor sequences come from a man between 18 and 29 years old in good health.

This clonotype was observed a handful of times. The chain employs TRBV7-8 and TRBJ2-5; the match to TRBD2 covers 9 bases. Germline CDR1 and CDR2: SGHVS and FQNEAQ. The junction had 12 bases not matched to a gene; V was cut back by 5 bases and J by 5 bases. This CDR3 comprises 16 residues. In nucleotides, the CDR3 is TGTGCCAGCAGCCCCACCGGGACTAGCCCTGGGGAGACCCAGTACTTC. This translates into CASSPTGTSPGETQYF.

The rearrangement joins TRBV27 to TRBJ2-6; D might be TRBD2 (6 bases). Germline lookup yields CDR1 MNHEY and CDR2 SMNVEV (reference sequence). Deletions cut 3 bases from V and 2 bases from J, with 11 bases between. The CDR3 spans 16 residues. This chain's CDR3 is CASSLPAGPGANVLTF. The CDR3 coding sequence is TGTGCCAGCAGTTTGCCCGCGGGGCCTGGGGCCAACGTCCTGACTTTC.

The chain uses TRBV28 and TRBJ2-7, with D possibly being TRBD1 or TRBD2 (6 bases each). The V gene lost 7 bases and the J gene lost 0 bases, with 16 bases spanning the gap. Germline assignment: CDR1 MDHEN and CDR2 SYDVKM. This CDR3 is 15 amino acids long. The CDR3: CASKGGRSSSYEQYF. The DNA of the CDR3 is TGTGCCAGCAAGGGGGGCAGGTCGAGCTCCTACGAGCAGTACTTC.

This clonotype has just a few counts. This chain uses TRBV20-1 with TRBJ2-5, with a possible D match to TRBD1 (5 bases). CDR3 length: 13 residues. The germline V gene encodes CDR1 DFQATT and CDR2 SNEGSKA (reference sequence). The germline V and J ends were trimmed by 1 base and 5 bases, with 11 bases remaining between them. This CDR3 reads CSARVARVETQYF. For the CDR3, the DNA is TGCAGTGCTAGAGTCGCCAGGGTCGAGACCCAGTACTTC.

In its sample, this clonotype was seen a few times. The chain joins TRBV11-2 to TRBJ2-5; no clear D gene. The CDR3 contains 14 residues. Trimming removed 5 bases from V and 2 bases from J, with 12 bases in between. Germline values: CDR1 SGHAT, CDR2 FQNNGV. The CDR3 region has the DNA TGTGCCAGCAGCGTCGTGCCCGGGCAAGAGACCCAGTACTTC. It is translated as CASSVVPGQETQYF.

This clonotype was recorded at least ten times. The gene calls are TRBV13 and TRBJ1-4; D call uncertain. Deletions cut 3 bases from V and 0 bases from J, with 11 bases between. CDR1 and CDR2 (germline): PRHDT, FYEKMQ (reference sequence). CDR3 length equals 16 residues. CDR3 in amino acids: CASSFGVLATNEKLFF. In nucleotides, the CDR3 is TGTGCCAGCAGCTTCGGCGTACTTGCAACTAATGAAAAACTGTTTTTT.

This clonotype was counted many times. The rearrangement links TRBV5-1 to TRBJ1-6; a possible D gene is TRBD1 (5 bases). The CDR3 runs 13 residues. CDR1 and CDR2 (germline): SGHRS, YFSETQ. The V end was cut by 0 bases, the J end by 12 bases, with 10 bases between. This CDR3 is CASSLDRLQPLHF. CDR3 bases: TGCGCCAGCAGCTTGGACAGGCTCCAACCCCTCCACTTT.

This clonotype was recorded a few times. One end of the junction varies from germline; a read error may be responsible. DNA for the CDR3: TGTGCCAGCGGACCAGCGGGAGGGAGCAGAGATACGCAGTATTTT. Translation gives CASGPAGGSRDTQYF. V usage is TRBV4-2 and J usage is TRBJ2-3; TRBD2 aligns across 10 bases. The CDR3 consists of 15 residues. Germline lookup yields CDR1 LGHNA and CDR2 YNFKEQ.

Many counts were recorded for this clonotype. This chain connects TRBV6-5 to TRBJ2-5; no firm D call. The CDR3 runs 14 residues. Trimming stripped 0 bases from V and 1 base from J, with 6 bases between. Germline lookup yields CDR1 MNHEY and CDR2 SVGAGI. The CDR3 protein is CASSYSLSQETQYF. CDR3 sequence (DNA): TGTGCCAGCAGTTACTCGCTCAGCCAAGAGACCCAGTACTTC.

This clonotype was seen more than once but under ten times. The gene calls are TRBV2 and TRBJ1-5; TRBD1 is a possible D gene (6 bases). The V gene lost 8 bases and the J gene lost 7 bases, with 15 bases spanning the gap. Germline V lookup: CDR1 SNHLY, CDR2 FYNNEI. This CDR3 contains 13 residues. The CDR3 region has the DNA TGTGCCAGCTACAGGGATTGGGACCAGCCCCAGCATTTT. Translated: CASYRDWDQPQHF.

J is TRBJ1-1 and V is TRBV4-1; no clear D. The germline gives CDR1 MGHRA, CDR2 YSYEKL. V was cut by 3 bases and J by 0 bases, with 11 bases left in between. The CDR3 has 15 amino acids. The CDR3 sequence is CASSQRLGLNTEAFF. The CDR3 bases are TGCGCCAGCAGCCAGCGCCTTGGGTTGAACACTGAAGCTTTCTTT.

J is TRBJ2-6 and V is TRBV11-2, with D unresolved. This CDR3 is 16 amino acids long. Germline V gene data show CDR1 as SGHAT and CDR2 as FQNNGV. The V end lost 1 base, the J end lost 1 base, and 8 bases lay between the germline ends. The CDR3 coding sequence is TGTGCCAGCAGCTTAGGCAGGATTTCTGGGGCCAACGTCCTGACTTTC. Its translation: CASSLGRISGANVLTF.

This clonotype was observed a few times. The rearrangement joins TRBV3-1 to TRBJ2-3; 9 bases match TRBD2. Losses at the gene ends were 3 bases for V and 5 bases for J; bases not matched to a gene: 15. Germline-derived CDR1 and CDR2 are LGHDT and YNNKEL (reference sequence). The CDR3 extends over 18 amino acids. CDR3 nucleotides: TGTGCCAGCAGCCATGGCCAAAGTGGTAGCGGGAGTGGAGATACGCAGTATTTT. It yields the protein CASSHGQSGSGSGDTQYF.

This clonotype was recorded many times. The rearrangement links TRBV6-1 to TRBJ2-5, with TRBD1 matching over 8 bases. This CDR3 is 15 amino acids long. Losses at the gene ends were 5 bases for V and 1 base for J; bases not matched to a gene: 6. The germline gives CDR1 MNHNS, CDR2 SASEGT. The CDR3: CASSPIGQGQETQYF. The CDR3 DNA sequence: TGTGCCAGCAGTCCAATAGGACAGGGCCAAGAGACCCAGTACTTC.

This clonotype was picked up a small number of times. This sequence joins TRBV7-2 and TRBJ2-2; D remains unclear. Deletions cut 4 bases from V and 9 bases from J, with 9 bases between. The CDR3 length is 12 residues. From germline, CDR1 is SGHTA and CDR2 FQGNSA. For the CDR3, the DNA is TGTGCCAGCAGCTCACTCCAGTGGGAGCTGTTTTTT. The encoded protein is CASSSLQWELFF.

This clonotype was recorded many times. The V call is TRBV30, the J call TRBJ1-2; D is uncertain. CDR1 is GTSNPN, CDR2 SVGIG, per germline (reference sequence). CDR3 length: 11 amino acids. Trimming cost V 3 bases and J 5 bases, with 7 bases left between them. The CDR3 spells CAWRGGYGYTF. CDR3 in DNA: TGTGCCTGGAGGGGAGGGTATGGCTACACCTTC.

This clonotype was recorded at least ten times. J is TRBJ2-7 and V is TRBV6-6; weak D call: TRBD2 (5 bases). Trimming pared 6 bases from V and 5 bases from J, leaving 11 bases between. Per the germline V gene, CDR1 is MNHNY and CDR2 is SVGAGI (reference sequence). CDR3 length equals 12 residues. The CDR3 protein is CASSSRADEQYF. The CDR3 DNA is TGTGCCAGCAGCTCGAGGGCCGACGAGCAGTACTTC.

A few counts support this clonotype. The chain is built from TRBV20-1 and TRBJ2-1; D gene ambiguous. CDR1 is DFQATT and CDR2 is SNEGSKA in the germline V gene (reference sequence). CDR3 length: 14 amino acids. The germline V and J ends were trimmed by 6 bases and 1 base, with 13 bases remaining between them. CDR3 loop: CSAGPFKSYNEQFF. CDR3 nucleotide sequence: TGCAGTGCCGGGCCCTTTAAGTCCTACAATGAGCAGTTCTTC.

This clonotype showed up many times. The chain carries TRBV5-1 and TRBJ2-2; D remains ambiguous. Germline-derived CDR1 and CDR2 are SGHRS and YFSETQ. This CDR3 has 15 amino acids. Deletions cut 2 bases from V and 1 base from J, with 9 bases between. The chain's CDR3 is CASSLSTGNTGELFF. The CDR3 DNA is TGCGCCAGCAGCTTAAGCACGGGGAACACCGGGGAGCTGTTTTTT.

There are many counts of this clonotype. The rearrangement uses TRBV9 and TRBJ2-7, with D unclear. The germline V gene has CDR1 SGDLS and CDR2 YYNGEE. The CDR3 has 11 residues. Trimming cost V 3 bases and J 6 bases, with 7 bases left between them. The CDR3 sequence: CASSGLVEQYF. DNA for the CDR3: TGTGCCAGCAGCGGTCTCGTCGAGCAGTACTTC.

The chain combines TRBV5-6 with TRBJ2-3; weak D call: TRBD1 (6 bases). The CDR3 length is 19 residues. V lost 4 bases to trimming and J lost 2 bases, with 26 bases between them. Germline CDR1 reads SGHDT; CDR2 reads YYEEEE. DNA for the CDR3: TGTGCCAGCAGCGGACAGTTGACGGGTATTTTTTTTGCCACAGATACGCAGTATTTT. Amino acids: CASSGQLTGIFFATDTQYF.

The genes are TRBV5-5 and TRBJ1-1; D possibly corresponds to TRBD1 (6 bases). There are 17 residues in the CDR3. V was shortened by 3 bases and J by 2 bases, with 20 bases between the two germline ends. Germline assignment: CDR1 SGHKS and CDR2 YYEKEE (reference sequence). CDR3 coding DNA: TGTGCCAGCAGCTCTTTCCCACGGGACACAGGCAACACTGAAGCTTTCTTT. Its protein is CASSSFPRDTGNTEAFF.

This clonotype was recorded at least ten times. The chain carries TRBV11-2 and TRBJ2-1; a weak D match, TRBD2 (5 bases). The CDR3 length is 15 residues. From germline, CDR1 is SGHAT and CDR2 FQNNGV. V was shortened by 4 bases and J by 9 bases, with 19 bases between the two germline ends. The CDR3 reads CASSSKRRGRAEQFF. CDR3 nucleotide sequence: TGTGCCAGCAGCTCGAAAAGACGGGGAAGGGCTGAGCAGTTCTTC.

This clonotype was seen many times. The V gene is TRBV20-1, the J gene TRBJ2-3; maybe TRBD1 (5 bases). The V gene's germline CDR1 is DFQATT and CDR2 SNEGSKA (reference sequence). The CDR3 consists of 14 residues. Deletions cut 3 bases from V and 1 base from J, with 11 bases between. Written as DNA, the CDR3 is TGCAGTGCTAGTCGCAGGGCTGGCACAGATACGCAGTATTTT. It yields the protein CSASRRAGTDTQYF.

This clonotype turned up a few times. The genes are TRBV7-9 and TRBJ2-7; D is uncertain. The CDR3 contains 13 residues. Per germline, CDR1 SEHNR and CDR2 FQNEAQ (reference sequence). Deletions cut 0 bases from V and 3 bases from J, with 6 bases between. CDR3 sequence reads: CASSLADRYEQYF. Written as DNA, the CDR3 is TGTGCCAGCAGCTTAGCAGACCGCTACGAGCAGTACTTC.

V usage is TRBV15 and J usage is TRBJ1-3, with a possible D match to TRBD1 (6 bases). The ends were cut back, 0 bases at V and 7 bases at J, with 13 bases in the middle. Germline V gives CDR1 LNHNV, CDR2 YYDKDF (reference sequence). The CDR3 consists of 15 residues. The CDR3 DNA follows: TGTGCCACCAGCAGAGACGGCAGGGGTGGCAACACCATATATTTT. Residues: CATSRDGRGGNTIYF.

This clonotype has more than one count but fewer than ten. The chain employs TRBV11-2 and TRBJ2-3; 10 nucleotides agree with TRBD2. V lost 6 bases, J lost 5 bases, and 11 bases stayed unmatched. The CDR3 runs to 16 residues. CDR1 and CDR2 from the germline V gene are SGHAT and FQNNGV. In DNA, the CDR3 is TGTGCCAGCAGAAAACTAGCGGGATCTTGGATAGATACGCAGTATTTT. This codes for CASRKLAGSWIDTQYF.